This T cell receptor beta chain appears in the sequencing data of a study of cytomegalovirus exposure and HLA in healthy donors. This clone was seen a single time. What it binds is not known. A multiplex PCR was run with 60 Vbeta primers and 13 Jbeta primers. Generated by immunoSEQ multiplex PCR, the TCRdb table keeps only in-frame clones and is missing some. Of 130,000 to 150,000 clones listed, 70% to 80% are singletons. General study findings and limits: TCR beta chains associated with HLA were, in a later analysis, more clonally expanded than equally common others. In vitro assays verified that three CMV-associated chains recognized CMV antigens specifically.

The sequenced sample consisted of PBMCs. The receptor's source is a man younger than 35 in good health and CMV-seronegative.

CDR3 in amino acids: CASSFLATLAGVDEQYF. CDR3 bases: TGTGCCAGCAGCTTTTTGGCTACCTTAGCGGGAGTCGACGAGCAGTACTTC. The rearrangement links TRBV11-2 to TRBJ2-7; TRBD2 matches 9 bases. The germline V gene encodes CDR1 SGHAT and CDR2 FQNNGV. This CDR3 comprises 17 residues. Trimming took 3 bases from V and 5 from J; bases not matched to a gene: 14.